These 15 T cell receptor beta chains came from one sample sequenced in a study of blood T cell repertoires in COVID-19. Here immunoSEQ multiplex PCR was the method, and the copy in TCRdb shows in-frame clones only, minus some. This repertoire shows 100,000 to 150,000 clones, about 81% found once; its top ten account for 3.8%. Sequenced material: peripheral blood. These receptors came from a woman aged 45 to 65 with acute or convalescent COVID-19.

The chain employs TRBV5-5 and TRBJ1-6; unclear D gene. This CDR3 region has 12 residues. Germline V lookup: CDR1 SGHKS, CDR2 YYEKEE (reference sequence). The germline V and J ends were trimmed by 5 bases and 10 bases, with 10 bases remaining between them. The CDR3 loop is CASREAGSPLHF. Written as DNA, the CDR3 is TGTGCCAGCAGGGAGGCGGGGTCACCCCTCCACTTT.

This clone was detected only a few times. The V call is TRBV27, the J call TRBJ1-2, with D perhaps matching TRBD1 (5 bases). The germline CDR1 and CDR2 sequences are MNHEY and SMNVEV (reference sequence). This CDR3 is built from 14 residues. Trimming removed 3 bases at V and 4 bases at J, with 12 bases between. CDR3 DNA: TGTGCCAGCAGTTTCCAAGGGCAGGGCTATGGCTACACCTTC. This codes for CASSFQGQGYGYTF.

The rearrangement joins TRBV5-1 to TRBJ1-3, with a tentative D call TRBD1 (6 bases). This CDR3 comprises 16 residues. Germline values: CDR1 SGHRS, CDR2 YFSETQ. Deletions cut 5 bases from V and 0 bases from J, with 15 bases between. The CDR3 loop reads CASSSEGVTSGNTIYF. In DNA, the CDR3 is TGCGCCAGCAGTAGCGAGGGGGTGACCTCTGGAAACACCATATATTTT.

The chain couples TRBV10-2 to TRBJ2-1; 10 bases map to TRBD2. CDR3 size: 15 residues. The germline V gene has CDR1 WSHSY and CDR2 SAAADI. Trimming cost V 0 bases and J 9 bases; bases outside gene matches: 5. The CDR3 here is CASSESSGRASEQFF. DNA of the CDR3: TGCGCCAGCAGTGAGTCGAGCGGGAGGGCCAGTGAGCAGTTCTTC.

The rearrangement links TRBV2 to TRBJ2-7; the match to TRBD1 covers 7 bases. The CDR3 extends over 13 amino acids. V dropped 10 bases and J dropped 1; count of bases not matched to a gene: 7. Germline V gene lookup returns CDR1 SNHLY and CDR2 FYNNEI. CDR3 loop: CATQGVGSYEQYF. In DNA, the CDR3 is TGTGCCACGCAGGGGGTAGGATCCTACGAGCAGTACTTC.

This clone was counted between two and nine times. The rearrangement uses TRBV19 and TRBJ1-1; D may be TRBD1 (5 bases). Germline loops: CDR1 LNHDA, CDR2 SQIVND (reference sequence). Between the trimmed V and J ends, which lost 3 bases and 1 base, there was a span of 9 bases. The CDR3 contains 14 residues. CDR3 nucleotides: TGTGCCAGTAGTATCGTAGGGGCGAACACTGAAGCTTTCTTT. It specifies CASSIVGANTEAFF.

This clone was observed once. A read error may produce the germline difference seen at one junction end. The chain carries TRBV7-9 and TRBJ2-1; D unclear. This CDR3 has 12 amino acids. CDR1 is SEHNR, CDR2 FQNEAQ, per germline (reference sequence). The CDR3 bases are TGTGCCAGCAGATTAGTTGTCGATGAGCAGTTCTTC. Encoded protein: CASRLVVDEQFF.

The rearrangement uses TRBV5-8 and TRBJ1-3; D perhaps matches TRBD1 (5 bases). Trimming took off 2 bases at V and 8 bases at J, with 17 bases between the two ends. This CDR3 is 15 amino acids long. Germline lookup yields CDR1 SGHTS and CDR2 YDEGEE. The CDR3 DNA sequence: TGTGCCAGCAGCTTCCACCCTCCAGGGTCAGACACCATATATTTT. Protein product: CASSFHPPGSDTIYF.

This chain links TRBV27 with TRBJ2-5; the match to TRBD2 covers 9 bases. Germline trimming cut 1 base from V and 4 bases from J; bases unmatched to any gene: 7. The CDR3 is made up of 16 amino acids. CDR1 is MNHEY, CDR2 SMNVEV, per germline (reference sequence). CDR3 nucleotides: TGTGCCAGCAGTTTATTAAAAACTAGCGGGTTAGAGACCCAGTACTTC. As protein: CASSLLKTSGLETQYF.

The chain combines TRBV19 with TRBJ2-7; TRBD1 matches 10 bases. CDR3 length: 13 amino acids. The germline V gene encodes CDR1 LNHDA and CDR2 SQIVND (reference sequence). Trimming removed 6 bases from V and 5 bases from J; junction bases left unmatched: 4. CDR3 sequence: CASRLTGGNEQYF. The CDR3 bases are TGTGCCAGTAGATTGACAGGGGGCAACGAGCAGTACTTC.

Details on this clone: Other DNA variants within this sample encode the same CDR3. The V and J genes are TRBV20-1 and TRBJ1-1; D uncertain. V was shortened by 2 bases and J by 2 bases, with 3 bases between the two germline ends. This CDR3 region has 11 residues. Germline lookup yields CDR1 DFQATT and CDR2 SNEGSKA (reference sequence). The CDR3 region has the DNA TGCAGTGCTAGACGTAACACTGAAGCTTTCTTT. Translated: CSARRNTEAFF.

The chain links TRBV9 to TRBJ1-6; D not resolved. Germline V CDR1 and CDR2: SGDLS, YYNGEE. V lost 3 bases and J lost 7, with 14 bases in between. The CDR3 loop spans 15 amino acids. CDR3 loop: CASSARGIGNSPLHF. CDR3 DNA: TGTGCCAGCAGCGCCCGGGGAATTGGCAATTCACCCCTCCACTTT.

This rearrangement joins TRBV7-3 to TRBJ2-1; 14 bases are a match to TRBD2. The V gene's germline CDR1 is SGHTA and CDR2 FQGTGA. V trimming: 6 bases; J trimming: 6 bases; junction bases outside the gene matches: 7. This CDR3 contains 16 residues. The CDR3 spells CASSPTGTSGSNEQFF. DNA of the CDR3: TGTGCCAGCAGTCCTACTGGGACTAGCGGGAGCAATGAGCAGTTCTTC.

The chain's CDR3 is CASSELGTENTGELFF. The CDR3 DNA is TGTGCCAGCAGTGAACTCGGGACTGAGAACACCGGGGAGCTGTTTTTT. The rearrangement uses TRBV2 and TRBJ2-2, with a possible D match to TRBD2 (6 bases). V gave up 2 bases and J gave up 1 base, with 11 bases separating them. The CDR3 is 16 residues long. Germline lookup yields CDR1 SNHLY and CDR2 FYNNEI.

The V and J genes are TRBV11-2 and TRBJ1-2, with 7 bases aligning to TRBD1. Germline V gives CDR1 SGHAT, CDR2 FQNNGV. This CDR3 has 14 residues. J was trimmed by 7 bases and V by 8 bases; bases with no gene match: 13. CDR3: CASSFPGGGLGYTF. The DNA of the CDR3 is TGTGCCAGCTCCTTCCCAGGGGGAGGACTTGGCTACACCTTC.